These 13 T cell receptor beta chains came from one sample sequenced in a study of vaccination effects on CD4 cells after COVID-19. Antigen specificity for these receptors is unknown. Data came from immunoSEQ multiplex PCR; TCRdb stores just in-frame clones and leaves some out. The sample includes tens of thousands of clones, roughly four fifths of them seen just once. Viral peptide pool expansion of antigen-specific CD4+ T cells preceded sequencing in the ViraFEST assay. The culture ran for about 10 days, and then CD4+ T cells were isolated. Sequences were derived from CD4+ T cells from PBMCs cultured with HCoV-229E spike peptides, sampled before COVID-19 vaccination. The origin of the receptors is a human donor who received a COVID-19 vaccine.

This clone was counted a single time. DNA for the CDR3: TGCGCCAGCAGCTTGCCGACTAGCGGGGACTCAAACATTCAGTACTTC. It specifies CASSLPTSGDSNIQYF. The V gene is TRBV5-1, the J gene TRBJ2-4; 11 nucleotides line up with TRBD2. This CDR3 has 16 residues. CDR1 and CDR2 (germline): SGHRS, YFSETQ. With 1 base clipped from V and 6 bases from J, the junction kept 6 bases outside the gene matches.

DNA for the CDR3: TGTGCCAGCAGTTCAACAGACAGAGTCGCCGGGGAGCTGTTTTTT. Translating it yields CASSSTDRVAGELFF. The chain is built from TRBV27 and TRBJ2-2; perhaps TRBD1 as D (5 bases). CDR1 is MNHEY and CDR2 is SMNVEV in the germline V gene (reference sequence). The V and J ends lost 4 bases and 6 bases respectively, with 15 bases between them. The CDR3 has 15 residues.

This clone has just a few counts. The chain recombines TRBV28 with TRBJ1-1; the D gene is possibly TRBD1 (5 bases). The CDR3 loop spans 14 amino acids. The germline CDR1 and CDR2 sequences are MDHEN and SYDVKM. The germline V and J ends were trimmed by 2 bases and 0 bases, with 7 bases remaining between them. The CDR3, as DNA: TGTGCCAGCAGTTTAGGGGGGGTGAACACTGAAGCTTTCTTT. It translates to CASSLGGVNTEAFF.

The gene calls are TRBV2 and TRBJ1-1; TRBD1 matches 8 bases. Per germline, CDR1 SNHLY and CDR2 FYNNEI. CDR3 size: 14 residues. The trim removed 5 bases at V and 5 bases at J, leaving 7 bases unmatched. The CDR3, as DNA: TGTGCCAGCAGTAATCAGGGGGCGGGTACTGAAGCTTTCTTT. This sequence encodes CASSNQGAGTEAFF.

This clone was seen a single time. This chain joins TRBV6-5 and TRBJ2-5, with D tentatively TRBD1 (6 bases). V was cut by 6 bases and J by 1 base, with 9 bases left in between. The CDR3 is 13 amino acids. Germline CDR1 and CDR2: MNHEY and SVGAGI. CDR3 sequence (DNA): TGTGCCAGCAGGCAGACAGGCCAAGAGACCCAGTACTTC. Protein: CASRQTGQETQYF.

This clone was observed once. The V gene is TRBV6-1, the J gene TRBJ2-3; TRBD1 or TRBD2 may be the D gene (6 bases each). V lost 2 bases to trimming and J lost 1 base, with 10 bases between them. The CDR3 spans 15 residues. Germline V gene data show CDR1 as MNHNS and CDR2 as SASEGT. CDR3 protein: CASSEYGGRTDTQYF. Here the CDR3 DNA reads TGTGCCAGCAGTGAATATGGGGGGCGCACAGATACGCAGTATTTT.

The chain links TRBV5-1 to TRBJ1-1; D possibly corresponds to TRBD1 (5 bases). The germline CDR1 and CDR2 sequences are SGHRS and YFSETQ. Trimming pared 2 bases from V and 6 bases from J, leaving 17 bases between. This CDR3 has 15 amino acids. The DNA for the CDR3 is TGCGCCAGCAGCTTCCTTCAGGGTTTGAGACCTGAAGCTTTCTTT. Translating gives CASSFLQGLRPEAFF.

V usage is TRBV4-1 and J usage is TRBJ2-5; D uncertain. V was trimmed by 1 base and J by 3 bases, leaving 3 bases between them. The CDR3 loop spans 12 amino acids. The germline V gene encodes CDR1 MGHRA and CDR2 YSYEKL. The CDR3 is CASSQGEETQYF. The CDR3 nucleotides are TGCGCCAGCAGCCAAGGGGAAGAGACCCAGTACTTC.

This chain connects TRBV5-4 to TRBJ1-3; TRBD1 might be the D (5 bases). CDR1 and CDR2 from the germline V gene are SGHNT and YYREEE (reference sequence). The CDR3 consists of 15 residues. The germline V and J ends were trimmed by 0 bases and 3 bases, with 10 bases remaining between them. The CDR3 loop is CASSLGGGGGNTIYF. The CDR3 DNA follows: TGTGCCAGCAGCTTGGGCGGTGGGGGTGGAAACACCATATATTTT.

V gene TRBV4-3 combines with J gene TRBJ2-2; D is possibly TRBD2 (5 bases). The germline V and J ends were trimmed by 0 bases and 5 bases, with 7 bases remaining between them. Germline CDR1 LGHNA, CDR2 YSLEER. The CDR3 extends over 14 amino acids. CDR3 residues: CASSQDPGTGELFF. In nucleotides, the CDR3 is TGCGCCAGCAGCCAAGATCCGGGAACCGGGGAGCTGTTTTTT.

The V and J genes are TRBV6-4 and TRBJ2-1; perhaps TRBD1 as D (5 bases). V lost 8 bases and J 5 bases, leaving 13 bases between the germline ends. The CDR3 has 13 residues. Germline V gene lookup returns CDR1 MRHNA and CDR2 SNTAGT. As DNA, the CDR3 is TGTGCCAGCTCCAGGGTCTTCGACAATGAGCAGTTCTTC. Translated, it gives CASSRVFDNEQFF.

The chain uses TRBV14 and TRBJ2-3, with a possible D match to TRBD2 (6 bases). The CDR3 sequence is 14 residues long. Looked up from germline, CDR1 is SGHDN and CDR2 is FVKESK. V lost 3 bases and J 1 base, leaving 8 bases between the germline ends. The CDR3 DNA is TGTGCCAGCAGCCACGGCGGGGGCACAGATACGCAGTATTTT. This translates into CASSHGGGTDTQYF.

Comments on this clone: Other DNA sequences of this sample code for an identical CDR3. The rearrangement joins TRBV18 to TRBJ1-1; the D is unclear. With 0 bases removed from V and 1 base from J, the gap between germline ends came to 3 bases. The CDR3 runs to 13 residues. Germline-derived CDR1 and CDR2 are KGHSH and LQKENI. The CDR3 sequence: CASSPPGNTEAFF. The CDR3 DNA reads TGTGCCAGCTCACCACCGGGGAACACTGAAGCTTTCTTT.